This TCR beta chain was documented in a study of cytomegalovirus exposure and HLA in healthy donors. As for this clone: The antigen remains unidentified.

60 Vbeta and 13 Jbeta primers were used in PCR. TCRdb's table, derived via immunoSEQ multiplex PCR, lists solely in-frame clones and lacks some. In the table there are 150,000 to 200,000 clones, around three quarters of which are singletons. Study outcomes and limitations: With later analysis, a missense DCLRE1C variant became linked to TCR beta V- and J-gene trimming. The study flagged about 160 TCR beta chains as cytomegalovirus-associated. Reportedly, HLA-A and HLA-B alleles of most subjects were accurately predicted from TCR beta.

V shed 7 bases and J shed 3 bases, with 15 bases lying between them. The germline V gene has CDR1 WSHSY and CDR2 SAAADI. This CDR3 contains 14 residues. Source material: PBMCs. V is TRBV10-2 and J is TRBJ1-1; D is ambiguous. This receptor was taken from a young woman in good health and CMV-seronegative. This CDR3 is CASTPQRGDTEAFF. Written as DNA, the CDR3 is TGCGCCAGCACCCCCCAACGGGGTGACACTGAAGCTTTCTTT.